One sample yielded the 3 T cell receptor beta chains listed below, sequenced in a study of radiotherapy plus CTLA-4 blockade in lung cancer. TCRdb's table, derived via immunoSEQ multiplex PCR, lists solely in-frame clones and lacks some. This sample has tens of thousands of clones, with 60% to 80% found just once. The sequenced sample was peripheral blood, obtained from a patient treated with radiotherapy plus ipilimumab. These receptor sequences come from a human donor with non-small cell lung cancer whose response to radiotherapy plus ipilimumab could not be evaluated.

V and J are TRBV4-2 and TRBJ2-5; 13 bases match TRBD2. This CDR3 is 16 amino acids long. J was trimmed by 5 bases and V by 4 bases; bases with no gene match: 7. The germline V gene has CDR1 LGHNA and CDR2 YNFKEQ. The CDR3 here is CASSRTGTSGVETQYF. The CDR3 coding sequence is TGTGCCAGCAGCCGGACCGGGACTAGCGGGGTCGAGACCCAGTACTTC.

The chain uses TRBV7-6 and TRBJ2-5; possible D gene TRBD1, 5 bases. The CDR3 contains 14 residues. CDR1 and CDR2 (germline): SGHVS, FNYEAQ. Trimming removed 5 bases at V and 6 bases at J, with 16 bases between. The CDR3, as DNA: TGTGCCAGCAGCCCTGAAACCAGGGCGCAGACCCAGTACTTC. Translating it yields CASSPETRAQTQYF. Full variable domain (remainder filled in from reference TRBV7-6 and TRBJ2-5): GAGVSQSPRYKVTKRGQDVALRCDPISGHVSLYWYRQALGQGPEFLTYFNYEAQQDKSGLPNDRFSAERPEGSISTLTIQRTEQRDSAMYRCASSPETRAQTQYFGPGTRLLVL.

J is TRBJ2-7 and V is TRBV7-2; TRBD1 matches 9 bases. From germline, CDR1 is SGHTA and CDR2 FQGNSA. This CDR3 is built from 15 residues. V gave up 4 bases and J gave up 2 bases; unmatched junction bases: 6. The CDR3 reads CASSSRQGVTYEQYF. CDR3 nucleotides: TGTGCCAGCAGCTCAAGACAGGGGGTTACCTACGAGCAGTACTTC.